Following are 10 T cell receptor beta chains from one sample sequenced in a study of blood T cell repertoires in COVID-19. The assay was immunoSEQ multiplex PCR, and TCRdb's table has in-frame clones only and misses some. This table holds 200,000 to 300,000 clones, 88% found once. Sequencing input: peripheral blood. These receptors were taken from a young woman with acute or convalescent COVID-19.

The genes are TRBV19 and TRBJ2-1; 9 bases are shared with TRBD2. CDR3 size: 13 residues. Germline V gene data show CDR1 as LNHDA and CDR2 as SQIVND (reference sequence). The V gene end was trimmed by 9 bases and the J gene end by 7 bases; junction bases not matched to a gene: 7. The CDR3 spells CASNSGSLNEQFF. CDR3 DNA sequence: TGTGCCAGCAATAGCGGGAGTCTTAATGAGCAGTTCTTC.

The chain couples TRBV6-2 or TRBV6-3 to TRBJ2-2; 8 bases fit TRBD2. Germline V gene lookup returns CDR1 MNHEY and CDR2 SVGEGT. This CDR3 is 16 amino acids long. The ends lost 5 bases at V and 4 bases at J; junction bases unmatched: 9. CDR3: CASSALREGGTGELFF. The DNA of the CDR3 is TGTGCCAGCAGTGCCCTCCGGGAGGGCGGCACCGGGGAGCTGTTTTTT.

J is TRBJ2-3 and V is TRBV6-5; D ambiguous. This CDR3 is built from 14 residues. Trimming shortened V by 5 bases and J by 6 bases, and 15 bases separated the two germline ends. Germline V gives CDR1 MNHEY, CDR2 SVGAGI. Written as DNA, the CDR3 is TGTGCCAGCAGTACCGCCCGTTCTAAGGATACGCAGTATTTT. Encoded protein: CASSTARSKDTQYF.

This sequence joins TRBV7-9 and TRBJ2-7; TRBD1 matches at 7 bases. This CDR3 contains 16 residues. CDR1 and CDR2 (germline): SEHNR, FQNEAQ (reference sequence). Trimming at V came to 4 bases and at J to 1 base, leaving 10 bases not matched to a gene. For the CDR3, the DNA is TGTGCCAGCAGCTGGGGTGACAGGGACCTGTCCTACGAGCAGTACTTC. This encodes CASSWGDRDLSYEQYF.

The rearrangement uses TRBV27 and TRBJ1-1, with TRBD1 identical over 7 bases. J was trimmed by 5 bases and V by 0 bases; bases with no gene match: 3. Germline assignment: CDR1 MNHEY and CDR2 SMNVEV (reference sequence). The CDR3 is 14 residues long. The CDR3 region is CASSLSGGWTEAFF. For the CDR3, the DNA is TGTGCCAGCAGTTTATCAGGGGGCTGGACTGAAGCTTTCTTT.

The chain couples TRBV18 to TRBJ2-7, with D maybe TRBD1 (6 bases). V dropped 2 bases and J dropped 3 bases, with 14 bases sitting between them. CDR1 is KGHSH and CDR2 is LQKENI in the germline V gene. This CDR3 comprises 15 residues. CDR3 sequence (DNA): TGTGCCAGCTCACCATCTGGTTCACAGGGCTACGAGCAGTACTTC. It is translated as CASSPSGSQGYEQYF.

The gene calls are TRBV19 and TRBJ2-2, with a possible D match to TRBD2 (6 bases). The CDR3 has 14 amino acids. V was cut by 2 bases and J by 5 bases, with 9 bases left in between. CDR1 and CDR2 (germline): LNHDA, SQIVND (reference sequence). CDR3 nucleotide sequence: TGTGCCAGTAGTATAAATGGGGGGACCGGGGAGCTGTTTTTT. Translating it yields CASSINGGTGELFF.

The chain employs TRBV30 and TRBJ1-4, with D tentatively TRBD1 (6 bases). CDR1 GTSNPN and CDR2 SVGIG come from the germline V gene (reference sequence). The V end lost 8 bases, the J end lost 8 bases, and 21 bases lay between the germline ends. This CDR3 region has 14 residues. The CDR3 DNA reads TGTGCCGGGACCTTCGGGGGGCTATTAGAAAAACTGTTTTTT. This sequence encodes CAGTFGGLLEKLFF.

The chain has TRBV28 and TRBJ1-6; D not certain. The length of the CDR3 is 17 residues. The germline gives CDR1 MDHEN, CDR2 SYDVKM. The ends were cut back, 8 bases at V and 0 bases at J, with 17 bases in the middle. The CDR3 region is CASSRSGRNSYNSPLHF. The CDR3 DNA sequence: TGTGCCAGCTCACGGAGCGGAAGGAACTCCTATAATTCACCCCTCCACTTT.

This chain joins TRBV3-1 (or the pseudogene TRBV3-2) and TRBJ2-5, with 8 nucleotides matching TRBD2. This CDR3 is built from 14 residues. V gave up 1 base and J gave up 3 bases; unmatched junction bases: 1. Per the germline V gene, CDR1 is LGHDT and CDR2 is YNNKEL (reference sequence). CDR3 region: CASSQGGGKETQYF. CDR3 nucleotide sequence: TGTGCCAGCAGCCAAGGCGGGGGGAAAGAGACCCAGTACTTC.